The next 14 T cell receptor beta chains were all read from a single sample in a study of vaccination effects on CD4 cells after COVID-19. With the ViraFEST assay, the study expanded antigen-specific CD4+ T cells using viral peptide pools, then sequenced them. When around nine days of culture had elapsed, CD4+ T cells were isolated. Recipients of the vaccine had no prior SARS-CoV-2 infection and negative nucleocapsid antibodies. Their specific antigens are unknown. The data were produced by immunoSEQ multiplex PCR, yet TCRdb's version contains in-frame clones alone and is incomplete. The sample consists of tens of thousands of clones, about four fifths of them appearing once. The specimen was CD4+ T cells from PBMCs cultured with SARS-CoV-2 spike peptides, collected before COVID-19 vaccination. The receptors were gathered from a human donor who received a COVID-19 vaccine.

CDR3 residues: CASSYGTSGTYEQYF. CDR3 bases: TGTGCCAGCAGTTACGGGACTAGCGGTACCTACGAGCAGTACTTC. This rearrangement joins TRBV6-6 to TRBJ2-7; 11 nucleotides match TRBD2. The germline gives CDR1 MNHNY, CDR2 SVGAGI (reference sequence). J gave up 2 bases and V 2 bases, and 2 bases lay outside the gene matches. The CDR3 is made up of 15 amino acids.

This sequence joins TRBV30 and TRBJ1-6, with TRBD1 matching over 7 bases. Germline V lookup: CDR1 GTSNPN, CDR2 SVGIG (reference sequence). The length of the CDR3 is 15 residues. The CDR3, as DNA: TGTGCAGCCTCGAGGGGGCCCGCGTATAATTCACCCCTCCACTTT. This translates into CAASRGPAYNSPLHF.

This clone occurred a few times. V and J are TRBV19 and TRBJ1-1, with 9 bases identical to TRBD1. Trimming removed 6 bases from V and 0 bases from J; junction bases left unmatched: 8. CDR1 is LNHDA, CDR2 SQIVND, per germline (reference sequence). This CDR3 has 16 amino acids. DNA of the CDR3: TGTGCCAGTAGCCCACGGACAGGGGCAATGAACACTGAAGCTTTCTTT. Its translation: CASSPRTGAMNTEAFF.

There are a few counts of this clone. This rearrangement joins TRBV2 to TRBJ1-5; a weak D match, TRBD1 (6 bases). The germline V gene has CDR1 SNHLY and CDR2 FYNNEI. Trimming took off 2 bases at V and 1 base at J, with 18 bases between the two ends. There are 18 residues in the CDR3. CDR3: CASSERGIWQGSNQPQHF. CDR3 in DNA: TGTGCCAGCAGTGAAAGGGGGATTTGGCAGGGGAGCAATCAGCCCCAGCATTTT.

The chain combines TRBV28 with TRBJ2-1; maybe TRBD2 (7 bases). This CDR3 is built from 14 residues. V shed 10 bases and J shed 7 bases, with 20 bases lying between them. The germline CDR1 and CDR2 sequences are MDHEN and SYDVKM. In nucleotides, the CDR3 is TGTGCCACCGCAAGGGGGGGGGCGCGAAATGAGCAGTTCTTC. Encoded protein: CATARGGARNEQFF.

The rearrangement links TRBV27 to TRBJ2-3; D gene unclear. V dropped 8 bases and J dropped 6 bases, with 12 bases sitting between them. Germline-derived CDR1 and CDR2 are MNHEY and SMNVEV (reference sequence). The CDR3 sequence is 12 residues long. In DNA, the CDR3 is TGTGCCAGCCCCCCGCACTATGATACGCAGTATTTT. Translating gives CASPPHYDTQYF.

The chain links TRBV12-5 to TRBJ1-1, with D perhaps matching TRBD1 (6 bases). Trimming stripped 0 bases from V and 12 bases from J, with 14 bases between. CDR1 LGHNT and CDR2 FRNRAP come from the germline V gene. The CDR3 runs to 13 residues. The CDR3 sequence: CASGLVGKQGTFF. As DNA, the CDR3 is TGTGCTAGTGGTTTGGTAGGGAAACAGGGAACTTTCTTT.

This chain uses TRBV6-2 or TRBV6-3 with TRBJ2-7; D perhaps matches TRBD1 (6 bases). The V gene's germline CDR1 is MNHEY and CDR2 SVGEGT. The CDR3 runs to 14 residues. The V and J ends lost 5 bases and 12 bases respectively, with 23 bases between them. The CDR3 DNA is TGTGCCAGCAGTCACCGGGACACCCGCCAACGTCCGTACTTC. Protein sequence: CASSHRDTRQRPYF.

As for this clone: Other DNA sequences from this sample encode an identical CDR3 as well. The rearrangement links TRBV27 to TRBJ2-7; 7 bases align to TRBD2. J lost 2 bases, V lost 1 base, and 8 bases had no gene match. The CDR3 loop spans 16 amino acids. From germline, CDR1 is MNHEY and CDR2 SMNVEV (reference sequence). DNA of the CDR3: TGTGCCAGCAGTTTATACGTGGGGGGGAACCCCTACGAGCAGTACTTC. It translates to CASSLYVGGNPYEQYF.

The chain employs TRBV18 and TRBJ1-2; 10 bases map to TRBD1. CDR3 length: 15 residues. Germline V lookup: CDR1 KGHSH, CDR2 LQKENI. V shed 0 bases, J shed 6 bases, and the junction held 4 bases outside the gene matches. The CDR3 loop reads CASSPPGQGMDGYTF. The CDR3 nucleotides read TGTGCCAGCTCACCACCGGGACAGGGGATGGATGGCTACACCTTC.

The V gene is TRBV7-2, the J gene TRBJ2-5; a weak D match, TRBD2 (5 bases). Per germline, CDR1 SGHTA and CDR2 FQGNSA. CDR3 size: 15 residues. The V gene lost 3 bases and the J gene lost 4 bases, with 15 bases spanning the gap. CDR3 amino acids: CASSFVVGVGETQYF. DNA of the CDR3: TGTGCCAGCAGCTTTGTTGTGGGAGTGGGAGAGACCCAGTACTTC.

CDR3 DNA sequence: TGTGCCAGCACCAGCGGGAGTAAAGGTGAGCAGTTCTTC. Its protein is CASTSGSKGEQFF. The chain has TRBV7-2 and TRBJ2-1; 8 bases align to TRBD2. This CDR3 is built from 13 residues. Germline-derived CDR1 and CDR2 are SGHTA and FQGNSA. V was pared by 7 bases and J by 9 bases, with 8 bases of the junction left unmatched.

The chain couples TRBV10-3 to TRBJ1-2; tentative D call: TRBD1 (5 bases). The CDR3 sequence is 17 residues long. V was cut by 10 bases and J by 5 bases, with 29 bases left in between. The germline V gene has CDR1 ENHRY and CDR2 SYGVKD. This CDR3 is CATPRVGEGSPEYGYTF. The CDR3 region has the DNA TGTGCCACGCCTAGGGTGGGGGAAGGCTCTCCGGAATATGGCTACACCTTC.

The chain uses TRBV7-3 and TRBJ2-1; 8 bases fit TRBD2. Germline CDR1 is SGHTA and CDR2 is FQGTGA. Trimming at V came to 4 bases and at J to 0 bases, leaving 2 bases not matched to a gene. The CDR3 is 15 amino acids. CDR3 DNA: TGTGCCAGCAGCTCCCGGGGGGGCTCCTACAATGAGCAGTTCTTC. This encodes CASSSRGGSYNEQFF. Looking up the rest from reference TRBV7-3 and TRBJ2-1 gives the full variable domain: GAGVSQTPSNKVTEKGKYVELRCDPISGHTALYWYRQSLGQGPEFLIYFQGTGAADDSGLPNDRFFAVRPEGSVSTLKIQRTERGDSAVYLCASSSRGGSYNEQFFGPGTRLTVL.